The 21 T cell receptor beta chains below come from one sample, sequenced in a study of siplizumab effects on memory and regulatory T cells. Libraries were prepared by immunoSEQ multiplex PCR; TCRdb keeps only in-frame clonotypes and omits some of them. The repertoire holds around 61,000 clones, with about 98% as singletons. Sequenced sample: naive CD8+ T cells sorted from blood. The source is a human donor in good health.

The chain employs TRBV2 and TRBJ2-7; 11 bases map to TRBD2. Germline CDR1 and CDR2: SNHLY and FYNNEI. The CDR3 contains 16 residues. Unmatched junction bases numbered 1, after V lost 0 bases and J lost 0 bases. The CDR3 DNA reads TGTGCCAGCAGTGAAGCAACTAGCGGGGGCTCCTACGAGCAGTACTTC. As protein: CASSEATSGGSYEQYF.

The chain employs TRBV11-2 and TRBJ2-2, with 11 bases identical to TRBD2. Germline V gene lookup returns CDR1 SGHAT and CDR2 FQNNGV. The V and J ends lost 1 base and 6 bases, in that order; junction bases with no gene match: 4. This CDR3 has 16 amino acids. The CDR3 spells CASSLGLAGGAGELFF. For the CDR3, the DNA is TGTGCCAGCAGCTTAGGCTTAGCGGGAGGGGCCGGGGAGCTGTTTTTT.

The chain carries TRBV7-8 and TRBJ2-5, with D uncertain. Germline CDR1 is SGHVS and CDR2 is FQNEAQ. V shed 8 bases and J shed 5 bases, with 9 bases lying between them. The CDR3 loop spans 11 amino acids. This CDR3 is CASGQKETQYF. The DNA of the CDR3 is TGTGCCAGCGGGCAGAAGGAGACCCAGTACTTC. Using reference TRBV7-8 and TRBJ2-5 for the parts outside the CDR3, the full variable domain is GAGVSQSPRYKVAKRGQDVALRCDPISGHVSLFWYQQALGQGPEFLTYFQNEAQLDKSGLPSDRFFAERPEGSVSTLKIQRTQQEDSAVYLCASGQKETQYFGPGTRLLVL.

The chain employs TRBV28 and TRBJ2-7; possible D gene TRBD2, 5 bases. Germline V lookup: CDR1 MDHEN, CDR2 SYDVKM. The CDR3 has 12 amino acids. Trimming removed 7 bases from V and 0 bases from J, with 7 bases in between. CDR3 protein: CASTGVSYEQYF. The CDR3 DNA sequence: TGTGCCAGCACCGGGGTCTCCTACGAGCAGTACTTC.

This chain connects TRBV7-6 to TRBJ2-3; 8 bases fit TRBD2. Germline V lookup: CDR1 SGHVS, CDR2 FNYEAQ. Unmatched junction bases numbered 4, after V lost 4 bases and J lost 1 base. The CDR3 contains 15 residues. CDR3 sequence: CASSWTTSGTDTQYF. CDR3 coding DNA: TGTGCCAGCAGCTGGACGACTAGCGGCACAGATACGCAGTATTTT.

The chain links TRBV4-1 to TRBJ2-7; no reliable D call. The V gene's germline CDR1 is MGHRA and CDR2 YSYEKL. Trimming took 0 bases from V and 3 from J, leaving 9 bases between them. The CDR3 is made up of 14 amino acids. The CDR3 loop is CASSQETPLYEQYF. CDR3 coding DNA: TGCGCCAGCAGCCAAGAGACGCCGCTCTACGAGCAGTACTTC.

V gene TRBV6-5 combines with J gene TRBJ2-7, with TRBD2 as a possible D gene (6 bases). Trimming pared 0 bases from V and 1 base from J, leaving 13 bases between. CDR1 MNHEY and CDR2 SVGAGI come from the germline V gene. This CDR3 has 16 amino acids. The CDR3 is CASSYSFLAQSYEQYF. The CDR3 DNA sequence: TGTGCCAGCAGTTACTCATTCCTAGCGCAATCCTACGAGCAGTACTTC.

The chain joins TRBV19 to TRBJ1-6; no clear D gene. This CDR3 is built from 16 residues. V was pared by 7 bases and J by 9 bases, with 22 bases between. Germline CDR1 LNHDA, CDR2 SQIVND (reference sequence). The CDR3 here is CASNMARLDVGSPLHF. DNA for the CDR3: TGTGCCAGTAATATGGCCAGACTCGACGTCGGTTCACCCCTCCACTTT.

The rearrangement uses TRBV27 and TRBJ2-5, with 8 bases that match TRBD1. J lost 5 bases, V lost 5 bases, and 10 bases had no gene match. Germline-derived CDR1 and CDR2 are MNHEY and SMNVEV (reference sequence). CDR3 size: 15 residues. The CDR3 sequence is CASSKVPGGFETQYF. DNA for the CDR3: TGTGCCAGCAGTAAGGTCCCAGGGGGCTTCGAGACCCAGTACTTC.

The chain joins TRBV12-5 to TRBJ2-1, with a weak D call TRBD1 (5 bases). The V gene lost 1 base and the J gene lost 4 bases, with 8 bases spanning the gap. This CDR3 has 14 amino acids. CDR1 is LGHNT, CDR2 FRNRAP, per germline. CDR3 region: CASGLATVYNEQFF. Here the CDR3 DNA reads TGTGCTAGTGGTTTGGCGACAGTATACAATGAGCAGTTCTTC.

This chain links TRBV5-1 with TRBJ2-2; weak D call: TRBD1 (5 bases). Germline values: CDR1 SGHRS, CDR2 YFSETQ. Between the trimmed V and J ends, which lost 3 bases and 3 bases, there was a span of 9 bases. The CDR3 is 14 residues long. The CDR3 DNA is TGCGCCAGCAGCTCAACAGGTTACACCGGGGAGCTGTTTTTT. Protein product: CASSSTGYTGELFF.

This rearrangement joins TRBV27 to TRBJ1-1; 7 bases map to TRBD1. Looked up from germline, CDR1 is MNHEY and CDR2 is SMNVEV (reference sequence). With V trimmed by 5 bases and J by 8 bases, 11 bases remained unmatched. The CDR3 is 14 residues long. Written as DNA, the CDR3 is TGTGCCAGCAGTCCGGGACAGCGGATAGGCGAAGCTTTCTTT. Encoded protein: CASSPGQRIGEAFF.

The chain employs TRBV10-1 and TRBJ1-2, with D unresolved. The CDR3 has 13 amino acids. Between the trimmed V and J ends, which lost 4 bases and 0 bases, there was a span of 6 bases. Germline V gene sequence: CDR1 WNHNN, CDR2 SYGVQD (reference sequence). The CDR3 nucleotides read TGCGCCAGCAGTGCGATGACTAACTATGGCTACACCTTC. This encodes CASSAMTNYGYTF.

The genes are TRBV6-6 and TRBJ2-1; the D gene is possibly TRBD2 (5 bases). Germline CDR1 is MNHNY and CDR2 is SVGAGI (reference sequence). The CDR3 covers 11 residues. Trimming removed 8 bases from V and 7 bases from J, with 9 bases in between. The CDR3 reads CASGEMNEQFF. The DNA for the CDR3 is TGTGCCAGCGGGGAGATGAATGAGCAGTTCTTC.

Regarding this clone: One end of the junction does not line up with germline, which may come from a read error. The chain couples TRBV27 to TRBJ1-5, with TRBD1 matching 7 bases. Looked up from germline, CDR1 is MNHEY and CDR2 is SMNVEV (reference sequence). The CDR3 loop spans 13 amino acids. CDR3 in DNA: TGTGCCAGCGGACAGGTACGGGGTCAGTCCCAGCATTTT. This gives the protein CASGQVRGQSQHF.

This chain uses TRBV6-5 with TRBJ1-2; D is unclear. CDR3 length: 13 residues. Germline CDR1 and CDR2: MNHEY and SVGAGI. V lost 0 bases and J 8 bases, leaving 10 bases between the germline ends. In nucleotides, the CDR3 is TGTGCCAGCAGTTACTCGGCCTCCTCCGGCTACACCTTC. Protein: CASSYSASSGYTF.

This chain connects TRBV6-5 to TRBJ2-7, with TRBD1 matching 8 bases. From germline, CDR1 is MNHEY and CDR2 SVGAGI. The CDR3 sequence is 14 residues long. With 5 bases clipped from V and 3 bases from J, the junction kept 6 bases outside the gene matches. The CDR3 protein is CASSTGGEDYEQYF. CDR3 in DNA: TGTGCCAGCAGTACAGGGGGAGAAGACTACGAGCAGTACTTC.

A single count supports this clone. The chain joins TRBV7-9 to TRBJ1-1; perhaps TRBD1 as D (5 bases). Trimming removed 5 bases at V and 2 bases at J, with 12 bases between. This CDR3 region has 14 residues. Germline assignment: CDR1 SEHNR and CDR2 FQNEAQ (reference sequence). The CDR3 DNA reads as TGTGCCAGCAGCCCCGGGACCGCAAACACTGAAGCTTTCTTT. Protein sequence: CASSPGTANTEAFF.

This clone was detected once. This chain joins TRBV15 and TRBJ1-5; D is unclear. The ends were cut back, 5 bases at V and 3 bases at J, with 8 bases in the middle. Germline V gene lookup returns CDR1 LNHNV and CDR2 YYDKDF (reference sequence). The CDR3 loop spans 13 amino acids. CDR3 sequence (DNA): TGTGCCACCAGCGCCCATGACAATCAGCCCCAGCATTTT. It translates to CATSAHDNQPQHF.

The gene calls are TRBV4-3 and TRBJ2-3; D is possibly TRBD2 (5 bases). V shed 1 base and J shed 4 bases, with 9 bases lying between them. The CDR3 runs to 14 residues. The germline V gene encodes CDR1 LGHNA and CDR2 YSLEER. CDR3: CASSQVKGADTQYF. The CDR3, as DNA: TGCGCCAGCAGCCAAGTGAAGGGAGCAGATACGCAGTATTTT.

This clone was observed a single time. The chain carries TRBV5-1 and TRBJ2-3, with TRBD2 matching over 8 bases. This CDR3 spans 14 amino acids. Looked up from germline, CDR1 is SGHRS and CDR2 is YFSETQ. The trim removed 0 bases at V and 4 bases at J, leaving 1 base unmatched. The chain's CDR3 is CASSLAGGPDTQYF. CDR3 in DNA: TGCGCCAGCAGCTTGGCGGGAGGGCCAGATACGCAGTATTTT.